This T cell receptor (beta chain) was profiled in a study of shared clonotypes between healthy human individuals. Germline assignment: CDR1 SEHNR and CDR2 FQNEAQ (reference sequence). This CDR3 is built from 16 residues. V was cut by 5 bases and J by 1 base, with 18 bases left in between. Note on this clone: Its antigen is still unknown.

Study outcomes and limitations: Despite large depth, sorted-subset datasets appeared incompletely sequenced. Unshared clonotypes carried lower generation probabilities than those common to all four donors.

Nashville, Tennessee was home to all donors, each a Caucasian adult. The authors divided CD4+ cells into CD45RA+ naive and CD45RA-negative memory subsets. TCRdb keeps only in-frame clones here, not all; method: immunoSEQ multiplex PCR. Of about 2.4 million clones in the sample, about 92% were seen once. The source of this sequence is a man aged 18 to 30 in good health. The chain is built from TRBV7-9 and TRBJ2-7; D may correspond to TRBD1 or TRBD2 (9 bases each). The specimen sequenced was naive CD4+ T cells sorted from blood. Subset denoted: CD45RA+ positively selected. The chain's CDR3 is CASSPSGTGKSYEQYF. For the CDR3, the DNA is TGTGCCAGCAGCCCTAGCGGGACAGGGAAATCCTACGAGCAGTACTTC. Looking up the rest from reference TRBV7-9 and TRBJ2-7 gives the full variable domain: DTGVSQNPRHKITKRGQNVTFRCDPISEHNRLYWYRQTLGQGPEFLTYFQNEAQLEKSRLLSDRFSAERPKGSFSTLEIQRTEQGDSAMYLCASSPSGTGKSYEQYFGPGTRLTVT.